The rows below give T cell receptor beta chains drawn from one sample of a study of PD-1 blockade in classical Hodgkin lymphoma. Using immunoSEQ multiplex PCR, the repertoire was profiled, and TCRdb retains in-frame clones only, with some absent. The profile shows thousands of clones, approximately 86% of them singletons. The specimen comprised CD4+ T cells from blood, sampled before the fourth cycle of nivolumab. These receptors were taken from a human donor with classical Hodgkin lymphoma. Each CDR3 is given without its conserved first and last residue. Fields, in order: V gene, J gene, CDR3 protein.

v_gene: TRBV5-1; j_gene: TRBJ1-6; CDR3aa: ASSLGITPNSPLH
v_gene: TRBV7-2; j_gene: TRBJ1-1; CDR3aa: ASSFRQGLSTEAF
v_gene: TRBV5-1; j_gene: TRBJ2-3; CDR3aa: ASSPGGTGGTDTQY
v_gene: TRBV5-4; j_gene: TRBJ2-7; CDR3aa: ASSYRTGAYEQY
v_gene: TRBV6-5; j_gene: TRBJ1-6; CDR3aa: ASRPTGGDSPLH
v_gene: TRBV7-3; j_gene: TRBJ2-3; CDR3aa: ASSLALDTQY
v_gene: TRBV19; j_gene: TRBJ1-5; CDR3aa: ASKLDGGQPQH
v_gene: TRBV28; j_gene: TRBJ1-5; CDR3aa: ASTPGGAGQPQH
v_gene: TRBV25-1; j_gene: TRBJ2-5; CDR3aa: ASSGDLWKTQY
v_gene: TRBV5-1; j_gene: TRBJ2-5; CDR3aa: ASSLNGPSAGTQY
v_gene: TRBV2; j_gene: TRBJ1-1; CDR3aa: ASRDTGGRAF
v_gene: TRBV27; j_gene: TRBJ2-1; CDR3aa: ASSQLAGEKF
v_gene: TRBV27; j_gene: TRBJ1-1; CDR3aa: ASSLRDRGNTEAF
v_gene: TRBV2; j_gene: TRBJ2-3; CDR3aa: ASRPLAGGSDTQY
v_gene: TRBV10-3; j_gene: TRBJ1-1; CDR3aa: AIKDRGNTEAF
v_gene: TRBV11-3; j_gene: TRBJ2-1; CDR3aa: ASSFEQGSYNEQF
v_gene: TRBV19; j_gene: TRBJ2-2; CDR3aa: ASSFSALGTGELF
v_gene: TRBV19; j_gene: TRBJ2-3; CDR3aa: ASSRTSGGQDTQY
v_gene: TRBV9; j_gene: TRBJ1-2; CDR3aa: ASSVPGEVHGYT
v_gene: TRBV30; j_gene: TRBJ2-7; CDR3aa: AWGGARQQY
v_gene: TRBV5-1; j_gene: TRBJ2-7; CDR3aa: ASSASVTSGRAVSYEQY
v_gene: TRBV7-9; j_gene: TRBJ2-3; CDR3aa: AGGDGSNTQY
v_gene: TRBV9; j_gene: TRBJ2-1; CDR3aa: ASSVGGLRSYNEQF
v_gene: TRBV4-2; j_gene: TRBJ1-4; CDR3aa: ASSGTGGFSTNEKLF
v_gene: TRBV11-3; j_gene: TRBJ2-3; CDR3aa: ASSLGRSTDTQY
v_gene: TRBV30; j_gene: TRBJ1-5; CDR3aa: AWRGGRGQPQH
v_gene: TRBV5-5; j_gene: TRBJ1-1; CDR3aa: ASSLGMGERTEAF
v_gene: TRBV28; j_gene: TRBJ1-2; CDR3aa: ASSIVTGTGTNYGYT
v_gene: TRBV9; j_gene: TRBJ2-2; CDR3aa: ASSALDNTGELF
v_gene: TRBV6-1; j_gene: TRBJ1-5; CDR3aa: ASSSGTPNNQPQH
v_gene: TRBV5-6; j_gene: TRBJ2-7; CDR3aa: ASSKTSGGPYYEQY
v_gene: TRBV30; j_gene: TRBJ1-1; CDR3aa: AWSGPGQGPTEAF
v_gene: TRBV30; j_gene: TRBJ2-2; CDR3aa: ARRDRGRAGELF
v_gene: TRBV11-1; j_gene: TRBJ1-2; CDR3aa: ASSLSYFNYGYT
v_gene: TRBV5-1; j_gene: TRBJ1-4; CDR3aa: ASSLGRDRGRYNEKLF
v_gene: TRBV19; j_gene: TRBJ1-6; CDR3aa: ASSSRERSYNSPLH
v_gene: TRBV6-1; j_gene: TRBJ2-3; CDR3aa: ASSEVFSTDTQY
v_gene: TRBV7-2; j_gene: TRBJ1-2; CDR3aa: ASRVDRVGGYT
v_gene: TRBV11-2; j_gene: TRBJ2-5; CDR3aa: ASSERETQY
v_gene: TRBV5-1; j_gene: TRBJ2-3; CDR3aa: ASSLTGRTDTQY
v_gene: TRBV5-1; j_gene: TRBJ1-2; CDR3aa: ASSFMPTGTYGYT
v_gene: TRBV9; j_gene: TRBJ2-3; CDR3aa: ASSPSGTSGGGTQY
v_gene: TRBV10-1; j_gene: TRBJ2-3; CDR3aa: ASSENGADTQY
v_gene: TRBV11-2; j_gene: TRBJ1-1; CDR3aa: ASRGVLGYRAEAF
v_gene: TRBV29-1; j_gene: TRBJ1-1; CDR3aa: SVGETGNTEAF
v_gene: TRBV12-5; j_gene: TRBJ2-7; CDR3aa: ASGSVTGQVYEQY
v_gene: TRBV9; j_gene: TRBJ1-5; CDR3aa: ASSDLQGGGQPQH
v_gene: TRBV4-1; j_gene: TRBJ2-3; CDR3aa: ASSQYLAADTQY
v_gene: TRBV4-1; j_gene: TRBJ2-3; CDR3aa: ASSPFKAGGLSGTDTQY
v_gene: TRBV5-1; j_gene: TRBJ2-7; CDR3aa: ASSLAPGGYEQY
v_gene: TRBV4-1; j_gene: TRBJ2-6; CDR3aa: ASSQEGGTFSGANVLT
v_gene: TRBV19; j_gene: TRBJ2-7; CDR3aa: ATKRQAHSYEQY
v_gene: TRBV6-1; j_gene: TRBJ2-7; CDR3aa: ASSGEGGVGYEQY